Following are 17 T cell receptor beta chains from one sample sequenced in a study of OX40 agonist ivuxolimab in advanced cancers. Some clones are missing from TCRdb's copy, which holds only in-frame ones; the method was immunoSEQ multiplex PCR. The repertoire holds under 80,000 clones, with 75% to 90% as singletons. The material sequenced was CD4+ or CD8+ T cells sorted from blood, taken in a trial of the OX40 agonist ivuxolimab. The receptors come from an adult with an advanced solid tumor such as melanoma, head and neck, liver or kidney cancer.

V usage is TRBV4-3 and J usage is TRBJ1-1, with D uncertain. This CDR3 contains 15 residues. Trimming left V 0 bases short and J 7 bases short, with 15 bases between. Germline V lookup: CDR1 LGHNA, CDR2 YSLEER. CDR3 nucleotide sequence: TGCGCCAGCAGCCAAGAGACTTGGGGTTGGATTGAAGCTTTCTTT. This codes for CASSQETWGWIEAFF.

The genes are TRBV19 and TRBJ1-5; TRBD1 is a possible D gene (5 bases). Trimming left V 6 bases short and J 5 bases short, with 11 bases between. This CDR3 has 13 amino acids. The V gene's germline CDR1 is LNHDA and CDR2 SQIVND (reference sequence). This chain's CDR3 is CASSVQGDQPQHF. CDR3 DNA sequence: TGTGCCAGTAGCGTCCAGGGAGATCAGCCCCAGCATTTT.

The CDR3 DNA follows: TGTGCCAGCAGCCCCCTGGCGGGCGCCTACGAGCAGTACTTC. It is translated as CASSPLAGAYEQYF. The chain couples TRBV7-2 to TRBJ2-7, with D perhaps TRBD2 (5 bases). The CDR3 length is 14 residues. Between the trimmed V and J ends, which lost 5 bases and 2 bases, there was a span of 13 bases. Looked up from germline, CDR1 is SGHTA and CDR2 is FQGNSA.

This chain uses TRBV27 with TRBJ2-7; no definite D call. The CDR3 runs to 12 residues. Deletions cut 4 bases from V and 5 bases from J, with 9 bases between. Germline CDR1 and CDR2: MNHEY and SMNVEV (reference sequence). The CDR3 sequence is CASSYGPDEQYF. The CDR3 nucleotides are TGTGCCAGCAGTTACGGTCCCGACGAGCAGTACTTC.

The chain uses TRBV4-2 and TRBJ2-2; 7 bases are a match to TRBD2. Germline values: CDR1 LGHNA, CDR2 YNFKEQ. The V segment lost 0 bases and the J segment 6 bases; nucleotides outside the gene matches: 7. The CDR3 consists of 16 residues. For the CDR3, the DNA is TGTGCCAGCAGCCAAGATCGGGCTGGGGGGGCCGGGGAGCTGTTTTTT. Translated: CASSQDRAGGAGELFF.

This chain uses TRBV4-3 with TRBJ1-1; maybe TRBD1 (5 bases). V lost 4 bases and J lost 6, with 15 bases in between. Germline lookup yields CDR1 LGHNA and CDR2 YSLEER. The CDR3 spans 14 residues. CDR3 amino acids: CASSPEAGWAEAFF. The CDR3 DNA reads as TGCGCCAGCAGCCCTGAGGCAGGGTGGGCTGAAGCTTTCTTT.

This clone was observed a few times. The chain links TRBV25-1 to TRBJ2-1; D remains ambiguous. Between the trimmed V and J ends, which lost 2 bases and 4 bases, there was a span of 6 bases. CDR1 and CDR2 (germline): MGHDK, SYGVNS. The length of the CDR3 is 13 residues. The CDR3 nucleotides are TGTGCCAGCAGTGAACCCGGATACAATGAGCAGTTCTTC. Amino acids: CASSEPGYNEQFF.

The CDR3 protein is CASSQEGTSGIYEQYF. CDR3 nucleotide sequence: TGCGCCAGCAGCCAAGAAGGGACTAGCGGGATTTACGAGCAGTACTTC. The V gene is TRBV4-3, the J gene TRBJ2-7; 13 nucleotides align to TRBD2. The CDR3 loop spans 16 amino acids. The germline V gene encodes CDR1 LGHNA and CDR2 YSLEER. Losses at the gene ends were 0 bases for V and 4 bases for J; bases not matched to a gene: 3.

This clone was detected only once. This chain connects TRBV21-1 to TRBJ1-2. TRBV21-1 is a pseudogene. The CDR3 extends over 15 amino acids. The CDR3 nucleotides are TGTGCCAGCAGCACGGGAGGGGTAACCAACTATGGCTACACCTTC. Translation: CASSTGGVTNYGYTF.

V gene TRBV19 combines with J gene TRBJ1-2; 8 nucleotides match TRBD1. V shed 5 bases and J 8 bases; nucleotides not matched to a gene: 10. The CDR3 is made up of 14 amino acids. The germline gives CDR1 LNHDA, CDR2 SQIVND (reference sequence). The CDR3 region is CASSLGQGGKGYTF. DNA for the CDR3: TGTGCCAGTAGTCTTGGACAGGGAGGAAAGGGCTACACCTTC.

This chain joins TRBV5-1 and TRBJ2-7; TRBD1 matches 10 bases. This CDR3 contains 15 residues. Germline V gives CDR1 SGHRS, CDR2 YFSETQ. V lost 4 bases and J lost 2; bases outside the gene matches: 6. The CDR3: CASSEGQGIAYEQYF. CDR3 nucleotide sequence: TGCGCCAGCAGCGAGGGACAGGGGATCGCCTACGAGCAGTACTTC. The full variable domain, rest sourced from reference TRBV5-1 and TRBJ2-7, is KAGVTQTPRYLIKTRGQQVTLSCSPISGHRSVSWYQQTPGQGLQFLFEYFSETQRNKGNFPGRFSGRQFSNSRSEMNVSTLELGDSALYLCASSEGQGIAYEQYFGPGTRLTVT.

Here the CDR3 DNA reads TGTGCCAGCAGCGATCGGGACTGGGGTGTCGAGCAGTTCTTC. Amino acid sequence: CASSDRDWGVEQFF. The rearrangement joins TRBV11-2 to TRBJ2-1, with a weak D call TRBD2 (6 bases). The CDR3 runs to 14 residues. V lost 5 bases to trimming and J lost 10 bases, with 18 bases between them. Germline lookup yields CDR1 SGHAT and CDR2 FQNNGV.

This clone was picked up a small number of times. The chain carries TRBV5-1 and TRBJ2-1, with D tentatively TRBD2 (6 bases). Looked up from germline, CDR1 is SGHRS and CDR2 is YFSETQ. The germline V and J ends were trimmed by 0 bases and 7 bases, with 8 bases remaining between them. The CDR3 totals 13 residues. CDR3 sequence reads: CASSLARENEQFF. CDR3 in DNA: TGCGCCAGCAGCTTGGCCCGGGAGAATGAGCAGTTCTTC.

The chain joins TRBV7-8 to TRBJ2-1; 16 bases line up with TRBD2. The CDR3 totals 18 residues. Germline trimming cut 0 bases from V and 8 bases from J; bases unmatched to any gene: 7. Germline CDR1 and CDR2: SGHVS and FQNEAQ. Written as DNA, the CDR3 is TGTGCCAGCAGCTTAGCTGGGACTAGCGGGAGGGCTGGGTATGAGCAGTTCTTC. Translating gives CASSLAGTSGRAGYEQFF. Filled out from reference TRBV7-8 and TRBJ2-1, the complete variable domain reads GAGVSQSPRYKVAKRGQDVALRCDPISGHVSLFWYQQALGQGPEFLTYFQNEAQLDKSGLPSDRFFAERPEGSVSTLKIQRTQQEDSAVYLCASSLAGTSGRAGYEQFFGPGTRLTVL.

The chain combines TRBV9 with TRBJ2-2, with D hard to call. CDR1 and CDR2 (germline): SGDLS, YYNGEE. Between the trimmed V and J ends, which lost 0 bases and 8 bases, there was a span of 5 bases. CDR3 size: 12 residues. CDR3 bases: TGTGCCAGCAGCGTAGCACAAGGGGAGCTGTTTTTT. It is translated as CASSVAQGELFF.

This rearrangement joins TRBV9 to TRBJ2-7; D perhaps matches TRBD1 (5 bases). The CDR3 runs 15 residues. V shed 0 bases and J shed 5 bases, with 15 bases lying between them. Germline assignment: CDR1 SGDLS and CDR2 YYNGEE. CDR3 DNA: TGTGCCAGCAGCGTAGCGCAAGTGGGGCTCGACGAGCAGTACTTC. Translating it yields CASSVAQVGLDEQYF.

The chain is built from TRBV2 and TRBJ2-5; D could derive from TRBD1 or TRBD2 (5 bases each). The CDR3 length is 16 residues. Germline CDR1 SNHLY, CDR2 FYNNEI. The V and J ends lost 9 bases and 3 bases respectively, with 23 bases between them. The CDR3 sequence is CARGRGPKTAKETQYF. For the CDR3, the DNA is TGTGCCAGAGGGCGCGGGCCAAAGACAGCCAAAGAGACCCAGTACTTC.